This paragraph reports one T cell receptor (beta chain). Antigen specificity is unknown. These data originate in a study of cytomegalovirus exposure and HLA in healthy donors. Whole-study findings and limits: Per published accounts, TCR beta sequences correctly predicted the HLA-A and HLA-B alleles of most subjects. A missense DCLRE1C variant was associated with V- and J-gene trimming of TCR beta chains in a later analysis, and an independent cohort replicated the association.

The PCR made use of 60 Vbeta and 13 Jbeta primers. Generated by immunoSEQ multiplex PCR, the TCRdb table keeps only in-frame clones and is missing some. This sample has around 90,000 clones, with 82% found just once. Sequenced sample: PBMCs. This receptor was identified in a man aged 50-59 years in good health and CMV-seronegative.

CDR3 region: CAISVTTAGETQYF. CDR3 nucleotide sequence: TGTGCCATCAGTGTTACGACAGCTGGAGAGACCCAGTACTTC. This chain links TRBV10-3 with TRBJ2-5; D perhaps matches TRBD1 (5 bases). Germline CDR1 reads ENHRY; CDR2 reads SYGVKD. The CDR3 has 14 amino acids. V was clipped by 4 bases and J by 4 bases, with 13 bases between them.